This T cell receptor beta chain was recorded in a study of patients and donors after allogeneic stem cell transplantation. The sample holds a few counts of this clonotype. Germline V lookup: CDR1 LNHNV, CDR2 YYDKDF (reference sequence). The CDR3 covers 14 residues. Deletions cut 1 base from V and 0 bases from J, with 5 bases between. TCRdb re-derived calls from the RT-PCR reads in MiXCR, one entry per CDR3 protein. Among about 410,000 distinct CDR3 sequences, roughly 16% were seen once, and the ten largest hold less than 8.5%. The source is a human donor who was either an allogeneic HSCT recipient or a stem cell or donor lymphocyte infusion donor (not recorded which). It is not recorded whose cells these are; they may come from a transplant donor. Sequencing was performed on blood, either unsorted or a sorted T cell fraction (not recorded which). J is TRBJ2-3 and V is TRBV15; D not resolved. As DNA, the CDR3 is TGTGCCACCAGCAGAGTGTGGAGCACAGATACGCAGTATTTT. Protein: CATSRVWSTDTQYF.